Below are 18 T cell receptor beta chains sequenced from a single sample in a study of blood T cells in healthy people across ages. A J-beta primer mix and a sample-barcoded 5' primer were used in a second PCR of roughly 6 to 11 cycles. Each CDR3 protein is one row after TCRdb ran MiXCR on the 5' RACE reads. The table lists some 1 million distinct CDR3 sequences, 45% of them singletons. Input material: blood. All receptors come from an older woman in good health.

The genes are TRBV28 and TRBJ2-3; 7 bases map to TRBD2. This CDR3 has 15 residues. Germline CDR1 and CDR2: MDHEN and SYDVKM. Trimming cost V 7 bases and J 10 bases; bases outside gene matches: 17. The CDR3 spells CASTSASGLWAAQYF. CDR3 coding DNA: TGTGCCAGCACCTCGGCTAGCGGCCTATGGGCGGCGCAGTATTTT. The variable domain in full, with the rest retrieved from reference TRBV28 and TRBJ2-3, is DVKVTQSSRYLVKRTGEKVFLECVQDMDHENMFWYRQDPGLGLRLIYFSYDVKMKEKGDIPEGYSVSREKKERFSLILESASTNQTSMYLCASTSASGLWAAQYFGPGTRLTVL.

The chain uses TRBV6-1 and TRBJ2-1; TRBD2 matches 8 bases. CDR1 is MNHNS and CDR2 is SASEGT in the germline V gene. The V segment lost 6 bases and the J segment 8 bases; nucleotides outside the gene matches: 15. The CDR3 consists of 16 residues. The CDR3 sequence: CASSPLASGHGDEQFF. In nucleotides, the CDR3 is TGTGCCAGCAGCCCCCTGGCTAGCGGGCATGGTGATGAGCAGTTCTTC.

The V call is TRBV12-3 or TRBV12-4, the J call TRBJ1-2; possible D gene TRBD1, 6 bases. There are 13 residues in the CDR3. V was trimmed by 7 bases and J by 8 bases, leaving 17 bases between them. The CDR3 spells CASTFIGTSGYTF. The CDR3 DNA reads TGTGCCAGCACCTTTATAGGGACAAGCGGCTACACCTTC.

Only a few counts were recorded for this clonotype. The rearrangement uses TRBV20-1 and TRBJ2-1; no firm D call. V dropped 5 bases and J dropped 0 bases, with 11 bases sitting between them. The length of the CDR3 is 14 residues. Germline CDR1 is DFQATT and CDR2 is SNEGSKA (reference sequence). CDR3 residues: CSASHVSSYNEQFF. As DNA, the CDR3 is TGCAGTGCTTCTCACGTTAGCTCCTACAATGAGCAGTTCTTC.

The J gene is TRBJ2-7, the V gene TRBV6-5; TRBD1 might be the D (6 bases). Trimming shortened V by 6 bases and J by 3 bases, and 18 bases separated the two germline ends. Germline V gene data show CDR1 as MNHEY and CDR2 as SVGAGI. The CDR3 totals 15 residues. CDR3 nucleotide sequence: TGTGCCAGCAGCTTACGAACAGGGTCCCACTACGAGCAGTACTTC. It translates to CASSLRTGSHYEQYF.

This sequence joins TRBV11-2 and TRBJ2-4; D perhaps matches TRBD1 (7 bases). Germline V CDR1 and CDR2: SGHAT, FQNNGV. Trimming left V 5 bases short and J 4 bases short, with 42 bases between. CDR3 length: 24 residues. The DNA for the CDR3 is TGTGCCAGCAGCATGGAGGGGGCAGGGAATCATCCGAGGAGAGGGTGGGAGACTAAAAACATTCAGTACTTC. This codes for CASSMEGAGNHPRRGWETKNIQYF.

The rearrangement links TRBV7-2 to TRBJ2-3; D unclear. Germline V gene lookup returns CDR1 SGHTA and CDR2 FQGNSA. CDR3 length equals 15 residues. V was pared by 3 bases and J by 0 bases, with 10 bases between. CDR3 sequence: CASSFLGTSTDTQYF. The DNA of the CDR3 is TGTGCCAGCAGCTTCTTAGGAACTAGCACAGATACGCAGTATTTT. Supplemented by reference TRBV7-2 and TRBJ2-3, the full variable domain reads GAGVSQSPSNKVTEKGKDVELRCDPISGHTALYWYRQSLGQGLEFLIYFQGNSAPDKSGLPSDRFSAERTGGSVSTLTIQRTQQEDSAVYLCASSFLGTSTDTQYFGPGTRLTVL.

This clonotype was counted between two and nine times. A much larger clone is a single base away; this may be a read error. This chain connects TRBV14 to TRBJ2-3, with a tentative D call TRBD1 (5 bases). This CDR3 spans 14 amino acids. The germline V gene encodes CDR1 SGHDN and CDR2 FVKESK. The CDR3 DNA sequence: TGTGCCTGCAGCCTTGGGGCCCACTCTGATACGCAGTATTTT. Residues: CACSLGAHSDTQYF.

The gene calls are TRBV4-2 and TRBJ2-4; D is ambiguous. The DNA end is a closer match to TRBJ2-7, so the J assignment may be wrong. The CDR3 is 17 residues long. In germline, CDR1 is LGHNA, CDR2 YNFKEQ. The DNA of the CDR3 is TGTGCCAGCAGCCAAGTAGGGCGGAGTAGGGTTAGGGACGAGCAGTACTTC. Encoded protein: CASSQVGRSRVRDEQYF.

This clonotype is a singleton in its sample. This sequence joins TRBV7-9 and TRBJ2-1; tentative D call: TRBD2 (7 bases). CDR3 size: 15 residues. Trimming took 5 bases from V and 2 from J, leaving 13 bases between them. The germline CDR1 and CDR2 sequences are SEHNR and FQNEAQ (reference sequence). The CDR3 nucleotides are TGTGCCAGCAGCCCAGGGAGGGGGACCTACAATGAGCAGTTCTTC. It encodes CASSPGRGTYNEQFF.

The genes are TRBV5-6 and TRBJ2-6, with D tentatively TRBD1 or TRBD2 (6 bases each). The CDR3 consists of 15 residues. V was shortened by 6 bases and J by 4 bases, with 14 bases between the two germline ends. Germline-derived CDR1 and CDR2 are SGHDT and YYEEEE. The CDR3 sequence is CASIPSGAGANVLTF. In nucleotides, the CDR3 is TGTGCCAGCATCCCTTCGGGGGCAGGGGCCAACGTCCTGACTTTC.

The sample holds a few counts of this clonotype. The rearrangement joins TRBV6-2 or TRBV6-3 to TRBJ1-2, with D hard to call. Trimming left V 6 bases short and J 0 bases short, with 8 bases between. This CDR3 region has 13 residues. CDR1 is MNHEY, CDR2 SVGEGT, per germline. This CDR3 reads CASRNAANYGYTF. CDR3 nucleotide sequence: TGTGCCAGCAGAAATGCGGCTAACTATGGCTACACCTTC.

CDR3 region: CASSGRSGITDTQYF. The CDR3 coding sequence is TGTGCCAGCAGCGGAAGGAGCGGGATCACAGATACGCAGTATTTT. The genes are TRBV9 and TRBJ2-3; the match to TRBD2 covers 7 bases. With V trimmed by 3 bases and J by 2 bases, 6 bases remained unmatched. Germline V gene lookup returns CDR1 SGDLS and CDR2 YYNGEE. The CDR3 length is 15 residues.

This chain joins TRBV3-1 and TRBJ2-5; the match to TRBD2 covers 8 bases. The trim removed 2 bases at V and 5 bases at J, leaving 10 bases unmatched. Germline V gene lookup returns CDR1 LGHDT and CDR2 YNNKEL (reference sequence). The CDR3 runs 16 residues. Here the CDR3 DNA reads TGTGCCAGCAGCCAATACTCTAGCGGGTTGGGGGAGACCCAGTACTTC. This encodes CASSQYSSGLGETQYF.

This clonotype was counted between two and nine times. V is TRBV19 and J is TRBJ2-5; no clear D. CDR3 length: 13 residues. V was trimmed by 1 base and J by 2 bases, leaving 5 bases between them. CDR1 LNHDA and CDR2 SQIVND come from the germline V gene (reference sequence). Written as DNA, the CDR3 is TGTGCCAGTAGTATAGCCACACAAGAGACCCAGTACTTC. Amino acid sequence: CASSIATQETQYF.

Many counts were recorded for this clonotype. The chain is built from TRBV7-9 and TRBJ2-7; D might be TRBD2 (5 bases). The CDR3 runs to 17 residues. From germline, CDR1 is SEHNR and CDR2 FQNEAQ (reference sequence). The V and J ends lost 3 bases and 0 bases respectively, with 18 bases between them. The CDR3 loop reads CASSFWPRDFPSYEQYF. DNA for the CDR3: TGTGCCAGCAGCTTTTGGCCTCGGGATTTTCCCTCCTACGAGCAGTACTTC.

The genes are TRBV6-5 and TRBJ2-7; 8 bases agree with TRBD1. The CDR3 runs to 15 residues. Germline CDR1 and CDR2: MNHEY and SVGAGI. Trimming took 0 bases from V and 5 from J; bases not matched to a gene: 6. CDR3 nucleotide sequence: TGTGCCAGCAGTTACTCAGAGACAGGGGTGAACGAGCAGTACTTC. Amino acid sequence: CASSYSETGVNEQYF.

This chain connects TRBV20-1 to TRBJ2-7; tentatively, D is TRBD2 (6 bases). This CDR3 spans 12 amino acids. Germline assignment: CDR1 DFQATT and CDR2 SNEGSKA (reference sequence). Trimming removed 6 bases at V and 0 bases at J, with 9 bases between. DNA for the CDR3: TGCAGTGCGCGGGACGTCTCCTACGAGCAGTACTTC. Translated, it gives CSARDVSYEQYF.